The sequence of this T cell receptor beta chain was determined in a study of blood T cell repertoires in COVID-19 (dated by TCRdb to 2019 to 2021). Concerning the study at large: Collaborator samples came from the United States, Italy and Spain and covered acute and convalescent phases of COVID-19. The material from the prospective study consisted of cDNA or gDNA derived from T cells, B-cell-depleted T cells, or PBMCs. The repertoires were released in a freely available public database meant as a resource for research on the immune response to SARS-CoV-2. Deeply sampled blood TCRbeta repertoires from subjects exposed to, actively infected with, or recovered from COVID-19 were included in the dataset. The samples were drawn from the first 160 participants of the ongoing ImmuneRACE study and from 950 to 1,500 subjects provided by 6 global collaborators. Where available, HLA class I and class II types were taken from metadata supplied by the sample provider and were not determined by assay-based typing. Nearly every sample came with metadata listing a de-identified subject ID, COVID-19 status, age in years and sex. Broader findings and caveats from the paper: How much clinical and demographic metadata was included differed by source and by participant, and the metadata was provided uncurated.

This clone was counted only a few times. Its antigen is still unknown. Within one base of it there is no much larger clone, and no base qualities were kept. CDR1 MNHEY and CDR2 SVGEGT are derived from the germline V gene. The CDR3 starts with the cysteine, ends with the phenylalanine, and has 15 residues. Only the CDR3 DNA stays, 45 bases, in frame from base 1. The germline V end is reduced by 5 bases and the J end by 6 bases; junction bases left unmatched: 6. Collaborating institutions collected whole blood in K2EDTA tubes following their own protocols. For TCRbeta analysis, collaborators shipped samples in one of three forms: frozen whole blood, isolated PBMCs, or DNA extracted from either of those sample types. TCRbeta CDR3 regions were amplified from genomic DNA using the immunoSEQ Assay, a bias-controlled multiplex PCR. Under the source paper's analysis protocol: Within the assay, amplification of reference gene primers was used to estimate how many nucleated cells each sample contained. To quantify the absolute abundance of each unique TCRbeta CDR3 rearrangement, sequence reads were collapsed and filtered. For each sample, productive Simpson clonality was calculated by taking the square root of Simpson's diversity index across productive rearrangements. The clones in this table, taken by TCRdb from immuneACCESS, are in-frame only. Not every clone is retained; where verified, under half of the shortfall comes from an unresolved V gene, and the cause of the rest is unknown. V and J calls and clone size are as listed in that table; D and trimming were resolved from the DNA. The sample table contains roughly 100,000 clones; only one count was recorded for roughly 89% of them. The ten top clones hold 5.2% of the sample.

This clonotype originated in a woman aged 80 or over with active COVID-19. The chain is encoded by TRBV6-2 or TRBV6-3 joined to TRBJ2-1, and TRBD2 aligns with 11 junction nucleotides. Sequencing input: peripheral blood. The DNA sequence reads TGTGCCAGCAGTCCACCGGGACTAGCGGCCAATGAGCAGTTCTTC. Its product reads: CASSPPGLAANEQFF.